Sequencing of this TCR beta chain was carried out in a study of blood T cell repertoires in COVID-19. TCRdb's copy holds only in-frame clones and misses some; the assay was immunoSEQ multiplex PCR. Of tens of thousands of clones in the sample, about 84% are singletons; the top ten hold about 26%. This CDR3 has 14 amino acids. The junction had 3 bases not matched to a gene; V was cut back by 4 bases and J by 1 base. Germline V gene sequence: CDR1 LNHDA, CDR2 SQIVND (reference sequence). This rearrangement joins TRBV19 to TRBJ1-1, with 7 nucleotides matching TRBD1. The material sequenced was peripheral blood. The sequence came from a woman over 75 with acute or convalescent COVID-19. The CDR3 DNA follows: TGTGCCAGTAGTAAACGACAGGGGAACACTGAAGCTTTCTTT. It translates to CASSKRQGNTEAFF.